The 24 T cell receptor beta chains below all came from one sample that was sequenced in a study of shared clonotypes between healthy human individuals (dated by TCRdb to between 2020 and 2021). The library was obtained by the immunoSEQ multiplex PCR assay. As stored in TCRdb, this immuneACCESS dataset retains in-frame rearrangements with V and J assigned. A fraction of the clones does not appear; measured against another copy, unresolved V genes explain less than half of the discrepancy, and the remainder lacks a known reason. Here the sample has about 530,000 clones; 75% to 80% occur a single time. The ten largest clonotypes hold about an eighth of the sample. The specimen sequenced was PBMCs. The receptor source for this set is a woman in her 40s in good health. Some clones in this sample may be carry-over from other donors' samples.

The rearrangement joins TRBV25-1 to TRBJ1-1; maybe TRBD1 (6 bases). The ends were cut back, 8 bases at V and 6 bases at J, with 16 bases in the middle. The CDR3 runs to 13 residues. The V gene's germline CDR1 is MGHDK and CDR2 SYGVNS. CDR3 bases: TGTGCCAGCGGGTATACTGGGGGCCCTGAAGCTTTCTTT. It translates to CASGYTGGPEAFF.

The CDR3 loop reads CASSLGIAGLATDTQYF. CDR3 sequence (DNA): TGTGCCAGCAGCTTAGGAATAGCGGGACTCGCCACAGATACGCAGTATTTT. The chain employs TRBV7-3 and TRBJ2-3, with 8 bases identical to TRBD2. The J segment lost 2 bases and the V segment lost 2 bases, leaving 9 bases of the junction unmatched. From germline, CDR1 is SGHTA and CDR2 FQGTGA. The CDR3 consists of 17 residues.

The V gene is TRBV6-6, the J gene TRBJ2-3; TRBD2 aligns across 14 bases. The CDR3 is 16 amino acids. Germline CDR1 reads MNHNY; CDR2 reads SVGAGI (reference sequence). Trimming removed 6 bases from V and 5 bases from J; junction bases left unmatched: 7. The CDR3 DNA sequence: TGTGCCAGCAGCCAGGGACTAGCGGGAGTGTTAGATACGCAGTATTTT. Translated: CASSQGLAGVLDTQYF.

The rearrangement links TRBV2 to TRBJ2-5, with D possibly called TRBD1 or TRBD2 (5 bases each). The V end was cut by 7 bases, the J end by 4 bases, with 19 bases between. CDR1 and CDR2 (germline): SNHLY, FYNNEI. The CDR3 has 15 residues. CDR3 DNA sequence: TGTGCCAGCAATAACCGGGGCCAGGCATCAGAGACCCAGTACTTC. Its translation: CASNNRGQASETQYF.

This chain uses TRBV28 with TRBJ2-5; D is perhaps TRBD2 (6 bases). Trimming took 5 bases from V and 7 from J, leaving 17 bases between them. CDR3 size: 14 residues. Germline CDR1 reads MDHEN; CDR2 reads SYDVKM. CDR3 in amino acids: CASSLLGTDGTQYF. The CDR3 region has the DNA TGTGCCAGCAGTCTACTCGGGACTGATGGGACCCAGTACTTC.

CDR3 sequence (DNA): TGTGCCAGCAGCCAAGCGAGAGCGGGAGCCGAGCAGTACTTC. Translation: CASSQARAGAEQYF. The genes are TRBV4-2 and TRBJ2-7; TRBD2 agrees at 8 bases. The V gene's germline CDR1 is LGHNA and CDR2 YNFKEQ. V shed 1 base and J 6 bases; nucleotides not matched to a gene: 5. This CDR3 is built from 14 residues.

The chain couples TRBV7-9 to TRBJ2-1, with D uncertain. The CDR3 is 11 residues long. Germline CDR1 is SEHNR and CDR2 is FQNEAQ (reference sequence). V dropped 3 bases and J dropped 9 bases, with 6 bases sitting between them. The chain's CDR3 is CASSFGVEQFF. CDR3 in DNA: TGTGCCAGCAGCTTTGGGGTTGAGCAGTTCTTC.

The V call is TRBV19, the J call TRBJ2-1; D not certain. V lost 6 bases to trimming and J lost 0 bases, with 12 bases between them. Germline V gene lookup returns CDR1 LNHDA and CDR2 SQIVND (reference sequence). The length of the CDR3 is 15 residues. The chain's CDR3 is CASSLTPSSYNEQFF. The DNA of the CDR3 is TGTGCCAGTAGCCTGACACCGAGCTCCTACAATGAGCAGTTCTTC.

This chain links TRBV14 with TRBJ2-7; TRBD1 agrees at 8 bases. Unmatched junction bases numbered 2, after V lost 3 bases and J lost 4 bases. The germline gives CDR1 SGHDN, CDR2 FVKESK. The CDR3 consists of 13 residues. CDR3 amino acids: CASSQYRGYEQYF. CDR3 DNA: TGTGCCAGCAGCCAGTACAGGGGGTACGAGCAGTACTTC.

This rearrangement joins TRBV7-6 to TRBJ2-2, with 7 bases aligning to TRBD1. With 5 bases clipped from V and 5 bases from J, the junction kept 11 bases outside the gene matches. The CDR3 runs 16 residues. The V gene's germline CDR1 is SGHVS and CDR2 FNYEAQ. The CDR3 is CASSTLTGRDTGELFF. CDR3 bases: TGTGCCAGCAGCACCTTGACAGGGCGTGATACCGGGGAGCTGTTTTTT.

V usage is TRBV6-5 and J usage is TRBJ1-3; D is unclear. Germline assignment: CDR1 MNHEY and CDR2 SVGAGI. V was shortened by 0 bases and J by 0 bases, with 9 bases between the two germline ends. The CDR3 loop spans 16 amino acids. The CDR3 here is CASSYSGRSSGNTIYF. CDR3 DNA: TGTGCCAGCAGTTACTCGGGCAGGAGCTCTGGAAACACCATATATTTT.

This chain joins TRBV29-1 and TRBJ2-4; 7 bases line up with TRBD2. The V gene's germline CDR1 is SQVTM and CDR2 ANQGSEA. V was clipped by 4 bases and J by 0 bases; unmatched bases: 6. The CDR3 contains 15 residues. CDR3 nucleotide sequence: TGCAGCGTTGGCCCAGCGGGATTAGCCAAAAACATTCAGTACTTC. As protein: CSVGPAGLAKNIQYF.

The chain links TRBV7-5 to TRBJ2-2; TRBD1, as called in the table, went unchecked against the DNA. TRBV7-5 is noted as a pseudogene. This CDR3 is 14 amino acids long. This CDR3 is CARNRQGAGGELFF. DNA of the CDR3: TGTGCCAGAAACAGGCAGGGGGCGGGCGGGGAGCTGTTTTTT.

About this clone: The same CDR3 can be traced to other DNA sequences in this sample. The chain combines TRBV28 with TRBJ2-7; TRBD2 might be the D (6 bases). With 6 bases removed from V and 0 bases from J, the gap between germline ends came to 12 bases. Germline CDR1 MDHEN, CDR2 SYDVKM. This CDR3 has 14 amino acids. The CDR3 DNA is TGTGCCAGCAGATCAAGCGGGTCCTCCTACGAGCAGTACTTC. Translated, it gives CASRSSGSSYEQYF.

The CDR3 protein is CASSLEPNAGKYF. DNA of the CDR3: TGCGCCAGCAGCTTGGAGCCCAATGCGGGGAAGTATTTT. The chain joins TRBV5-1 to TRBJ2-3; D is possibly TRBD2 (6 bases). This CDR3 is built from 13 residues. Germline V CDR1 and CDR2: SGHRS, YFSETQ. Trimming took off 0 bases at V and 13 bases at J, with 15 bases between the two ends.

The table lists this clone with many counts. Other DNA sequences in this specimen translate into the identical CDR3. This rearrangement joins TRBV9 to TRBJ2-7, with D tentatively TRBD1 (6 bases). The CDR3 totals 14 residues. The V gene lost 9 bases and the J gene lost 0 bases, with 16 bases spanning the gap. Germline assignment: CDR1 SGDLS and CDR2 YYNGEE. CDR3 in DNA: TGTGCCACTAAGCGACAGGATAGCTCCTACGAGCAGTACTTC. Translating gives CATKRQDSSYEQYF.

The rearrangement links TRBV25-1 to TRBJ2-1, with D possibly TRBD1 on 5 matching bases. Trimming pared 8 bases from V and 0 bases from J, leaving 14 bases between. The CDR3 covers 15 residues. Per germline, CDR1 MGHDK and CDR2 SYGVNS. In DNA, the CDR3 is TGTGCCAGCTCTGACAGCGACTTCTCCTACAATGAGCAGTTCTTC. This codes for CASSDSDFSYNEQFF.

The V gene is TRBV30, the J gene TRBJ2-3, with 13 bases matching TRBD2. This CDR3 is 16 amino acids long. The J segment lost 4 bases and the V segment lost 2 bases, leaving 6 bases of the junction unmatched. Germline V gene lookup returns CDR1 GTSNPN and CDR2 SVGIG (reference sequence). The CDR3 bases are TGTGCCTGGAGTCCGACCGGGACTAGCGGGGCAGATACGCAGTATTTT. This sequence encodes CAWSPTGTSGADTQYF. Supplemented by reference TRBV30 and TRBJ2-3, the full variable domain reads SQTIHQWPATLVQPVGSPLSLECTVEGTSNPNLYWYRQAAGRGLQLLFYSVGIGQISSEVPQNLSASRPQDRQFILSSKKLLLSDSGFYLCAWSPTGTSGADTQYFGPGTRLTVL.

The genes are TRBV29-1 and TRBJ1-2; D uncertain. The germline gives CDR1 SQVTM, CDR2 ANQGSEA. CDR3 length equals 14 residues. V dropped 4 bases and J dropped 1 base, with 13 bases sitting between them. DNA of the CDR3: TGCAGCGTTGTGAGTCCCGGGGATAACTATGGCTACACCTTC. Translated, it gives CSVVSPGDNYGYTF.

The V call is TRBV28, the J call TRBJ2-1; TRBD1 is a possible D gene (5 bases). The CDR3 has 12 amino acids. Trimming stripped 6 bases from V and 5 bases from J, with 8 bases between. CDR1 is MDHEN, CDR2 SYDVKM, per germline. The CDR3: CASRGLHNEQFF. The CDR3 DNA sequence: TGTGCCAGCAGGGGGCTCCACAATGAGCAGTTCTTC.

This chain connects TRBV15 to TRBJ2-7; possibly TRBD1 or TRBD2 for D (6 bases each). The CDR3 is made up of 15 amino acids. Germline V gives CDR1 LNHNV, CDR2 YYDKDF (reference sequence). V was pared by 3 bases and J by 3 bases, with 15 bases between. CDR3 in DNA: TGTGCCACCAGCAGGAGGGGGATTAGCGGCTACGAGCAGTACTTC. Encoded protein: CATSRRGISGYEQYF.

V gene TRBV4-2 combines with J gene TRBJ1-4; D not certain. The CDR3 runs 14 residues. In germline, CDR1 is LGHNA, CDR2 YNFKEQ. V lost 1 base and J 8 bases, leaving 11 bases between the germline ends. The CDR3 protein is CASSQGGLYEKLFF. CDR3 nucleotides: TGTGCCAGCAGCCAAGGAGGGCTTTACGAAAAACTGTTTTTT.

The J gene is TRBJ1-1, the V gene TRBV7-9; D is perhaps TRBD1 (5 bases). V was trimmed by 6 bases and J by 3 bases, leaving 17 bases between them. Looked up from germline, CDR1 is SEHNR and CDR2 is FQNEAQ (reference sequence). The CDR3 runs 15 residues. The CDR3 reads CASSPTRGGYTEAFF. DNA for the CDR3: TGTGCCAGCAGTCCAACGAGGGGAGGGTACACTGAAGCTTTCTTT.

V gene TRBV7-8 combines with J gene TRBJ2-1, with 8 bases aligning to TRBD2. Germline CDR1 SGHVS, CDR2 FQNEAQ. V shed 2 bases and J 3 bases; nucleotides not matched to a gene: 6. This CDR3 has 16 residues. Here the CDR3 reads CASSLQSGGLYNEQFF. The DNA for the CDR3 is TGTGCCAGCAGCTTACAGAGCGGGGGCCTCTACAATGAGCAGTTCTTC.